The rows below give T cell receptor beta chains drawn from one sample of a study of T cells in Graves' hyperthyroidism and ophthalmopathy. TCRdb independently ran MiXCR on the multiplex PCR reads; one entry per CDR3 protein. The repertoire has roughly 510,000 distinct CDR3 sequences, 46% of them found once; the top ten carry roughly 45%. The sample comprised peripheral blood or thyroid tissue (not recorded which). All receptors come from an adult woman with Graves' disease, either hyperthyroidism or ophthalmopathy (not recorded which). Each CDR3 is given with its conserved first and last residue. D genes are given only for firm matches. Some rows have no size entry. The others give once, few or many, or a class for an expanded clone.

abundance | j_gene | v_gene | d_gene | CDR3nt | CDR3aa
many | TRBJ2-5 | TRBV20-1 | TRBD2 | TGCAGTGCTAGTGGGCAGCTACTAGCGGGTAGCGAGACCCAGTACTTC | CSASGQLLAGSETQYF
. | TRBJ2-5 | TRBV2 | TRBD2 | TGTGCCAGCAGTGAAGAACCGACAGCGGGAGGCCAAGAGACCCAGTACTTC | CASSEEPTAGGQETQYF
many | TRBJ1-5 | TRBV5-1 | . | TGCGCCAGCAGCTTGGGGGTGGGAATCAATCAGCCCCAGCATTTT | CASSLGVGINQPQHF
many | TRBJ1-1 | TRBV10-3 | TRBD1 | TGTGCCATCAGTCAGCAGGGGGACACGAACACTGAAGCTTTCTTT | CAISQQGDTNTEAFF
once | TRBJ1-6 | TRBV10-3 | . | TGTGCCATCAGCCGGACTAGCGGGTTTGATAATTCACCCCTCCACTTT | CAISRTSGFDNSPLHF
many | TRBJ1-1 | TRBV20-1 | . | TGCAGTGCTAGGGTGACTGAAGCTTTCTTT | CSARVTEAFF
. | TRBJ2-7 | TRBV7-9 | . | TGTGCCAGCAGCGGCCCCGGGACAACCTACGAGCAGTACTTC | CASSGPGTTYEQYF
. | TRBJ1-4 | TRBV24-1 | TRBD1 | TGTGCCACCAGTGATTCGGGACAGGGGCATGAAAAACTGTTTTTT | CATSDSGQGHEKLFF
many | TRBJ2-5 | TRBV3-1 | . | TGTGCCAGCAAGATCGAGGGTGGAGAGACCCAGTACTTC | CASKIEGGETQYF
many | TRBJ2-5 | TRBV5-1 | . | TGCGCCAGCAGCTTGGAAGGCGGGACCCAGTACTTC | CASSLEGGTQYF
. | TRBJ2-2 | TRBV7-9 | TRBD2 | TGTGCCAGCAGCTTTCCGGGAATAGCGGGTACCGGGGAGCTGTTTTTT | CASSFPGIAGTGELFF
many | TRBJ1-2 | TRBV4-1 | TRBD1 | TGCGCCAGCAGCCGGGACAGGGATTTGGATGGCTACACCTTC | CASSRDRDLDGYTF
. | TRBJ2-1 | TRBV29-1 | . | TGCAGCGTTGGCCCGCGAGGGGTCTATGAGCAGTTCTTC | CSVGPRGVYEQFF
many | TRBJ2-5 | TRBV29-1 | . | TGCAGCGTGGCACAAAGACTCCAAGAGACCCAGTACTTC | CSVAQRLQETQYF
. | TRBJ2-1 | TRBV19 | . | TGTGCCAGTAGTATCGGGTACAATGAGCAGTTCTTC | CASSIGYNEQFF
. | TRBJ1-2 | TRBV20-1 | TRBD1 | TGCAGTGCTAGAGATGGGGGGAGGGGGCATAGCTATGGCTACACCTTC | CSARDGGRGHSYGYTF
. | TRBJ1-2 | TRBV29-1 | TRBD1 | TGCAGCGGCATGACGGGACAGGGCATCCTCTATGGCTACACCTTC | CSGMTGQGILYGYTF
. | TRBJ2-2 | TRBV7-9 | TRBD1 | TGTGCCAGCAGCACAGGACAGGGGGCCTGGGGGGCCTCGGGAACCGGGGAGCTGTTTTTT | CASSTGQGAWGASGTGELFF
few | TRBJ1-1 | TRBV2 | TRBD1 | TGTGCCAGCAGTGAAACAGGGGGCATTGAAGCTTTCTTT | CASSETGGIEAFF
many | TRBJ1-2 | TRBV7-9 | . | TGTGCCAGCACCCCCGGGCCAGGCAACTATGGCTACACCTTC | CASTPGPGNYGYTF
few | TRBJ1-4 | TRBV28 | . | TGTGCCAGCAGTCCCCACCCCCCGGCTAAACTGTTTTTT | CASSPHPPAKLFF
many | TRBJ2-2 | TRBV5-1 | . | TGCGCCAGGTGGCGAGACACCGGGGAGCTGTTTTTT | CARWRDTGELFF
many | TRBJ2-6 | TRBV6-5 | . | TGTGCCAGCAGTCTAGCCTACTCTGGGGCCAACGTCCTGACTTTC | CASSLAYSGANVLTF
. | TRBJ1-2 | TRBV25-1 | . | TGTGCCACCAGGGGCCCTTATGGCTACACCTTC | CATRGPYGYTF
. | TRBJ1-2 | TRBV20-1 | TRBD1 | TGCAGTGCCTCCGGGACAGGACGACTAGGCTACACCTTC | CSASGTGRLGYTF